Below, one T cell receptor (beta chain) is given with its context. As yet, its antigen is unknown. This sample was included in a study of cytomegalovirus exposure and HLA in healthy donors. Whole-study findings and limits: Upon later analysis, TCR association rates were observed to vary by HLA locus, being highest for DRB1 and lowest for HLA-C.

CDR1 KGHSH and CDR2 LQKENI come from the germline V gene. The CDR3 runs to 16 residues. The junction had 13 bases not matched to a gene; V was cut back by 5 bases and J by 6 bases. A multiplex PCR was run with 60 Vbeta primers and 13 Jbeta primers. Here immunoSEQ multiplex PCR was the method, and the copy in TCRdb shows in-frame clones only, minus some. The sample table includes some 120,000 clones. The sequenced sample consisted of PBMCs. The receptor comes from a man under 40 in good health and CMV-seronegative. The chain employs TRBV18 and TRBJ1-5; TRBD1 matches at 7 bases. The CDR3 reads CASSITAGTVGQPQHF. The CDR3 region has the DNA TGTGCCAGCTCAATCACGGCGGGGACAGTAGGTCAGCCCCAGCATTTT. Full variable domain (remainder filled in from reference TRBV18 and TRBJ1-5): NAGVMQNPRHLVRRRGQEARLRCSPMKGHSHVYWYRQLPEEGLKFMVYLQKENIIDESGMPKERFSAEFPKEGPSILRIQQVVRGDSAAYFCASSITAGTVGQPQHFGDGTRLSIL.